These T cell receptor beta chains were read from a single sample in a study of blood T cells in healthy people across ages. TCRdb re-called the 5' RACE reads with MiXCR, one entry per CDR3 protein. The repertoire holds 500,000 to 650,000 distinct CDR3 sequences, with roughly a quarter as singletons. These data also featured in a second study, about T cells of mothers and their children.

Sequencing was performed on blood. These TCRs come from a boy younger than 10 in good health. CDR3s include the opening cysteine and the closing phenylalanine or tryptophan. Not every row has a clone size; where given, it reads once, few, many or a size class.

v_call clone_size cdr3_aa
TRBV4-1 few CASSPRQALGETQYF
TRBV6-6 few CASSLRQWDYEQYF
TRBV7-2 few CASSLKVRTSGMGTDTQYF
TRBV4-3 many CASRLAGEETQYF
TRBV12-5 . CASGLGTGGLGSDTQYF
TRBV30 . CAWSVGGLAAKNIQYF
TRBV2 many CASSEEGVSQETQYF
TRBV20-1 . CSAPPRGSTDTQYF
TRBV27 few CASSLLAGGPDQNEQFF
TRBV7-9 . CASSQTSGGAEETQYF
TRBV20-1 . CSAPLAGPYNEQFF
TRBV7-2 . CASSSGQTNYGYTF
TRBV5-1 many CASSLATGSTDTQYF